The rows below give T cell receptor beta chains drawn from one sample of a study of T-cell reconstitution after alpha-beta-depleted transplantation in children. TCRdb reprocessed the PCR reads via MiXCR and lists one record per CDR3 protein. The data contain about 260,000 distinct CDR3 sequences, approximately 8% of them seen just once; the ten biggest clones take up approximately 6.3%. Sequencing used PBMCs, mostly from graft donor cells, obtained 180 days after TCRalphabeta/CD19-depleted stem cell transplant. Every receptor here comes from a male patient under 18 who had a stem cell transplant for acute lymphoblastic leukemia, so the T cells may come from the graft donor. Each CDR3 is given with its conserved first and last residue. D genes are given only for firm matches. Clone size is not always given. Where it is, it says once, few, many or a class for expanded clones.

CASIQVPGLAGANDEQFF	TGTGCCAGCATCCAGGTCCCGGGACTAGCGGGAGCGAACGATGAGCAGTTCTTC	TRBV12-3/TRBV12-4	-	TRBJ2-1	TRBD2
CASSQWRDEYF	TGTGCCAGCAGTCAGTGGAGGGATGAGTACTTC	TRBV6-2/TRBV6-3	many	TRBJ2-7	-
CASSPIGGNDEQYF	TGTGCCAGCTCCCCCATCGGGGGCAACGACGAGCAGTACTTC	TRBV18	many	TRBJ2-7	-
CAIRKGQGSYEQYF	TGTGCCATCAGGAAGGGACAGGGATCCTACGAGCAGTACTTC	TRBV10-3	many	TRBJ2-7	TRBD1
CASSLARRQGHGYTF	TGTGCCAGCAGCTTAGCCCGACGACAGGGGCATGGCTACACCTTC	TRBV7-2	many	TRBJ1-2	TRBD1
CASSLAQGHWTDTQYF	TGTGCCAGCAGCTTAGCCCAGGGGCACTGGACAGATACGCAGTATTTT	TRBV7-9	many	TRBJ2-3	-
CASSLFLSGPNTEAFF	TGTGCCAGCAGCTTGTTTCTCTCTGGCCCCAACACTGAAGCTTTCTTT	TRBV5-6	-	TRBJ1-1	-
CSVEGGKRDEQYF	TGCAGCGTTGAGGGGGGGAAGCGTGACGAGCAGTACTTC	TRBV29-1	many	TRBJ2-7	TRBD2
CASSKGLQGAHHYGYTF	TGTGCCAGCAGCAAAGGACTACAGGGGGCCCATCACTATGGCTACACCTTC	TRBV21-1	many	TRBJ1-2	-
CASTPKRGYGYTF	TGTGCCAGCACTCCAAAGAGGGGCTATGGCTACACCTTC	TRBV12-3/TRBV12-4	many	TRBJ1-2	-
CASSWAESGTF	TGTGCCAGCAGTTGGGCCGAGTCGGGGACCTTC	TRBV7-9	many	TRBJ1-2	-
CASSPTWTGAYNEQFF	TGTGCCAGCAGCCCCACTTGGACAGGGGCCTACAATGAGCAGTTCTTC	TRBV7-9	many	TRBJ2-1	TRBD1
CASSQGPATGGVF	TGTGCCAGCAGCCAAGGGCCCGCGACTGGAGGGGTCTTC	TRBV3-1	-	TRBJ2-1	-
CASGIQGSSYEQYF	TGTGCCAGCGGCATACAGGGATCGTCCTACGAGCAGTACTTC	TRBV14	many	TRBJ2-7	-
CSARRIAGGLGTQYF	TGCAGTGCTCGGAGAATAGCGGGAGGCCTGGGGACCCAGTACTTC	TRBV20-1	many	TRBJ2-5	TRBD2
CASSLQGQYNSPLHF	TGCGCCAGCAGCCTCCAGGGCCAGTATAATTCACCCCTCCACTTT	TRBV4-1	many	TRBJ1-6	-
CASRGLAGGLDTQYF	TGTGCCAGCAGGGGGTTGGCGGGGGGGTTGGATACGCAGTATTTT	TRBV6-1	many	TRBJ2-3	TRBD2
CASSFRRILYNEQFF	TGCGCCAGCAGCTTTAGGAGGATCCTTTACAATGAGCAGTTCTTC	TRBV5-1	many	TRBJ2-1	-
CSAPHSAYTDTQYF	TGCAGTGCCCCTCATAGCGCCTACACAGATACGCAGTATTTT	TRBV20-1	many	TRBJ2-3	-
CASSPGPRGYSNQPQHF	TGTGCCAGCAGTCCTGGTCCTAGGGGGTATAGCAATCAGCCCCAGCATTTT	TRBV12-3/TRBV12-4	many	TRBJ1-5	-
CASSPLFGQFGGEQYF	TGTGCCAGCAGCCCCCTTTTCGGACAGTTCGGGGGCGAGCAGTACTTC	TRBV7-9	many	TRBJ2-7	-
CASSSLPGSLHEQYF	TGTGCCAGCAGCTCCCTCCCCGGGAGCTTACACGAGCAGTACTTC	TRBV11-2	many	TRBJ2-7	-
CCARDSTGGPYNEQFF	TGCTGTGCTAGAGATTCAACGGGAGGACCCTACAATGAGCAGTTCTTC	TRBV20-1	-	TRBJ2-1	TRBD2
CASSNPESWAWTGSTEAFF	TGTGCCAGCAGCAACCCCGAGTCATGGGCTTGGACAGGGAGCACTGAAGCTTTCTTT	TRBV9	many	TRBJ1-1	TRBD1
CAMGPGQFGGHNQPQHF	TGTGCCATGGGCCCCGGGCAATTCGGCGGTCACAATCAGCCCCAGCATTTT	TRBV28	-	TRBJ1-5	-
CASSPSSGAKEQFF	TGTGCCAGCAGCCCCAGCTCGGGTGCTAAAGAGCAGTTCTTC	TRBV7-6	many	TRBJ2-1	-
CASSGEGAYQPQHF	TGTGCCAGCAGCGGGGAAGGGGCGTATCAGCCCCAGCATTTT	TRBV7-9	many	TRBJ1-5	-
CASSLELVSYEQYF	TGCGCCAGCAGCTTGGAACTAGTATCCTACGAGCAGTACTTC	TRBV5-1	many	TRBJ2-7	-
CSADLGTEAFF	TGCAGTGCTGACCTTGGCACTGAAGCTTTCTTT	TRBV20-1	many	TRBJ1-1	-
CASSVGQGYGVAETQYF	TGTGCTAGCAGCGTTGGACAGGGGTATGGGGTTGCGGAGACCCAGTACTTC	TRBV7-7	-	TRBJ2-5	TRBD1
CASSLKPRLASEQYF	TGTGCCAGCAGCTTAAAACCGAGACTAGCAAGCGAGCAGTACTTC	TRBV7-3	many	TRBJ2-7	TRBD2
CASFGLAGTGELFF	TGTGCCAGCTTCGGACTAGCGGGAACCGGGGAGCTGTTTTTT	TRBV6-2/TRBV6-3	many	TRBJ2-2	TRBD2
CASSLSAGPQYF	TGTGCCAGCAGTTTATCGGCGGGACCCCAGTACTTC	TRBV27	-	TRBJ2-5	-
CSVDTGQGFGETQYF	TGCAGCGTTGATACCGGACAGGGGTTCGGAGAGACCCAGTACTTC	TRBV29-1	many	TRBJ2-5	TRBD1
CASSIGLSTDTQYF	TGCGCCAGCAGCATCGGCCTTAGCACAGATACGCAGTATTTT	TRBV5-1	many	TRBJ2-3	-
CASSFTRDRIYNEQFF	TGTGCCAGCAGCTTTACCCGGGACAGGATATACAATGAGCAGTTCTTC	TRBV11-1	many	TRBJ2-1	TRBD1
CASILSPDTLRVSGSYEQYF	TGTGCCAGCATCCTATCGCCAGACACCCTGCGGGTTAGCGGGTCCTACGAGCAGTACTTC	TRBV7-3	many	TRBJ2-7	TRBD2
CASSLRTGTGGYTF	TGTGCCAGCAGCCTCAGGACAGGGACGGGTGGCTACACCTTC	TRBV9	many	TRBJ1-2	TRBD1
CASSLGPGQGNQPQHF	TGTGCCAGCAGCTTGGGGCCGGGACAGGGGAATCAGCCCCAGCATTTT	TRBV5-5	few	TRBJ1-5	TRBD1
CASSFVSGRRYEQYF	TGTGCCAGCAGCTTTGTTAGCGGGAGGCGGTACGAGCAGTACTTC	TRBV7-2	-	TRBJ2-7	TRBD2
CASSFDREFTEAFF	TGTGCCAGCAGCTTCGACAGGGAATTCACTGAAGCTTTCTTT	TRBV7-9	many	TRBJ1-1	TRBD1
CASSPQSPSNEQFF	TGCGCCAGCAGCCCACAGTCCCCATCCAATGAGCAGTTCTTC	TRBV5-1	many	TRBJ2-1	-
CASSFYGRVYNEQFF	TGCGCCAGCAGCTTTTACGGGAGGGTCTACAATGAGCAGTTCTTC	TRBV5-1	many	TRBJ2-1	TRBD2
CASSIQGAGVNTGELFF	TGTGCCAGCAGCATACAGGGGGCGGGGGTTAACACCGGGGAGCTGTTTTTT	TRBV9	many	TRBJ2-2	TRBD1
CASRTVSSGNTIYF	TGTGCCAGCCGAACGGTTAGCTCTGGAAACACCATATATTTT	TRBV6-5	many	TRBJ1-3	-
CSAPTGGKNIQYF	TGCAGTGCCCCCACGGGGGGCAAAAACATTCAGTACTTC	TRBV20-1	many	TRBJ2-4	TRBD2
CASSAPGAKNIQYF	TGTGCCAGCAGTGCCCCCGGGGCCAAAAACATTCAGTACTTC	TRBV28	many	TRBJ2-4	-
CASSPLGLAGDYNEQFF	TGCGCCAGCAGCCCCCTGGGACTAGCGGGAGACTACAATGAGCAGTTCTTC	TRBV4-1	many	TRBJ2-1	TRBD2
CANLMGQAKDTQYF	TGTGCCAACCTTATGGGACAGGCAAAAGATACGCAGTATTTT	TRBV2	many	TRBJ2-3	TRBD1
CAISGVTTGLNTEAFF	TGTGCCATCAGTGGGGTTACGACAGGGTTGAACACTGAAGCTTTCTTT	TRBV10-3	-	TRBJ1-1	TRBD1
CASSGSTGAQPQHF	TGCGCCAGCAGTGGGTCGACAGGCGCGCAGCCCCAGCATTTT	TRBV10-2	many	TRBJ1-5	-
CASSLVGLFYEQYF	TGTGCCAGCAGCTTAGTCGGGCTATTCTACGAGCAGTACTTC	TRBV7-9	many	TRBJ2-7	-
CASSFRGSISDGYTF	TGTGCCAGCAGTTTCCGGGGGTCAATTTCGGATGGCTACACCTTC	TRBV12-3/TRBV12-4	many	TRBJ1-2	-
CASSLGGPQGEAFF	TGCGCCAGCAGCTTGGGTGGCCCCCAGGGTGAAGCTTTCTTT	TRBV5-1	many	TRBJ1-1	-